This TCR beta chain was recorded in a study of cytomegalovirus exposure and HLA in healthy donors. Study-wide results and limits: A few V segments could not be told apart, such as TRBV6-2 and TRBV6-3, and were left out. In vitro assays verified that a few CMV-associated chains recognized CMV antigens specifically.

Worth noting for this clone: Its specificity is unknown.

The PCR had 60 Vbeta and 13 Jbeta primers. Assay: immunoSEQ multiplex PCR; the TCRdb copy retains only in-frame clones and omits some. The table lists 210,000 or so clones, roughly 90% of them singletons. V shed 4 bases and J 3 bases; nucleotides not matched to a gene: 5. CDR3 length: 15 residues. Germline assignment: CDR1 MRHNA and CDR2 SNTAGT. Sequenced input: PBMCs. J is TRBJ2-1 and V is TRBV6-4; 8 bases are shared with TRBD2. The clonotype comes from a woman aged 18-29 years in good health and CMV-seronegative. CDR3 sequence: CASSALAGFYNEQFF. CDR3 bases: TGTGCCAGCAGTGCGCTAGCGGGCTTCTACAATGAGCAGTTCTTC.